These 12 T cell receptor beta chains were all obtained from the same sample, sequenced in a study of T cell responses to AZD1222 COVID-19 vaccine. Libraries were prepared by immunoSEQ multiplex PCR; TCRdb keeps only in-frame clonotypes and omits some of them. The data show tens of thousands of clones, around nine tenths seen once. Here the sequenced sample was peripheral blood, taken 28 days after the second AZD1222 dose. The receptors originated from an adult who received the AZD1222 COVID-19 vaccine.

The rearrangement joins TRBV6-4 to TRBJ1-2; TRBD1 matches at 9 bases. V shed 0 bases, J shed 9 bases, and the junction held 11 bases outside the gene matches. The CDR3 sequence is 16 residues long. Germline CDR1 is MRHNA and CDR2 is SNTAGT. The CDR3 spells CASSDSNNRGPNSYTF. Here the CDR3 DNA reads TGTGCCAGCAGTGACTCGAACAACAGGGGGCCGAATAGCTACACCTTC.

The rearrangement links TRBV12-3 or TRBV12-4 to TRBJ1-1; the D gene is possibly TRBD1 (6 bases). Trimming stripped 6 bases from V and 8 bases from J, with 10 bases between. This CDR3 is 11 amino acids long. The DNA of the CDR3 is TGTGCCAGCAGAATGGGGACAGAAGCTTTCTTT. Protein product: CASRMGTEAFF.

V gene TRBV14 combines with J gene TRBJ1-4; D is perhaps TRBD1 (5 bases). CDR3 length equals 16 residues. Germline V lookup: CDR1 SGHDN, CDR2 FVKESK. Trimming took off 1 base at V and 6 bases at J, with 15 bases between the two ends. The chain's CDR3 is CASSQVTRVGDEKLFF. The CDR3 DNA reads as TGTGCCAGCAGCCAAGTCACCAGGGTAGGGGATGAAAAACTGTTTTTT. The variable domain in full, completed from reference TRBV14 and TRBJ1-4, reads EAGVTQFPSHSVIEKGQTVTLRCDPISGHDNLYWYRRVMGKEIKFLLHFVKESKQDESGMPNNRFLAERTGGTYSTLKVQPAELEDSGVYFCASSQVTRVGDEKLFFGSGTQLSVL.

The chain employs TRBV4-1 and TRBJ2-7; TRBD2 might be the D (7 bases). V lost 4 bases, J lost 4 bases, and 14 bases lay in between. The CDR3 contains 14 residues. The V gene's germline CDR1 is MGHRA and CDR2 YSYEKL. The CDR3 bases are TGCGCCAGCAGCCCCCGTGGGGGGGCTTACGAGCAGTACTTC. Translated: CASSPRGGAYEQYF.

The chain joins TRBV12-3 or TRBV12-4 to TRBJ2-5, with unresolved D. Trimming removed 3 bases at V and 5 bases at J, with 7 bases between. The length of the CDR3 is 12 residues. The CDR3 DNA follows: TGTGCCAGCAGTTTCAGTTTCGAGACCCAGTACTTC. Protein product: CASSFSFETQYF.

CDR3 DNA: TGTGCCAGCAGCCAAAGACCTTTCTACGAGCAGTACTTC. It codes for CASSQRPFYEQYF. V gene TRBV14 combines with J gene TRBJ2-7; no firm D call. The V and J ends lost 2 bases and 3 bases respectively, with 8 bases between them. Germline CDR1 reads SGHDN; CDR2 reads FVKESK. This CDR3 is 13 amino acids long.

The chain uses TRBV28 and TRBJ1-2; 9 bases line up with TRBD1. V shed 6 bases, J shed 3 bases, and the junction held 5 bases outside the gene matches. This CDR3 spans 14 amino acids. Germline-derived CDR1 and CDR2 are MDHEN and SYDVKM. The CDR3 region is CASRSTGGHYGYTF. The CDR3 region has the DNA TGTGCCAGCAGATCGACAGGGGGTCACTATGGCTACACCTTC.

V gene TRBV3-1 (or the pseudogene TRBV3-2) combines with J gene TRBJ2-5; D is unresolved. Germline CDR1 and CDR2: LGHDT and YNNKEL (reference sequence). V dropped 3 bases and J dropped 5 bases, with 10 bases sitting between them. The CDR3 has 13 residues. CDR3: CASSHRTGETQYF. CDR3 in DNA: TGTGCCAGCAGCCATAGGACCGGCGAGACCCAGTACTTC.

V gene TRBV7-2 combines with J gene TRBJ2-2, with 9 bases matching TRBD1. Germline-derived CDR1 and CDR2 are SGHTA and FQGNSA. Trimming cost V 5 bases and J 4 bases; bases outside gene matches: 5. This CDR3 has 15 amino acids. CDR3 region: CASSPRQGVTGELFF. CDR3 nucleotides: TGTGCCAGCAGCCCCCGACAGGGGGTCACCGGGGAGCTGTTTTTT.

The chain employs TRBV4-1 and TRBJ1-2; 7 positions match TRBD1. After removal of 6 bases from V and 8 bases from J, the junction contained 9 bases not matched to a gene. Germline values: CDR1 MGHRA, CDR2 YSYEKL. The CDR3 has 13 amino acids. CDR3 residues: CASSPTGAEGYTF. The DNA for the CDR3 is TGCGCCAGCAGTCCCACAGGGGCGGAGGGCTACACCTTC.

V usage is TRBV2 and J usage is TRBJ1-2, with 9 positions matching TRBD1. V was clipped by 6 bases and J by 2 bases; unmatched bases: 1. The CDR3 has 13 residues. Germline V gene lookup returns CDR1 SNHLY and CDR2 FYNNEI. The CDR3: CASRGTGNYGYTF. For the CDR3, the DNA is TGTGCCAGCAGGGGGACAGGGAACTATGGCTACACCTTC. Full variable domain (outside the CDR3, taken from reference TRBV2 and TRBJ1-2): EPEVTQTPSHQVTQMGQEVILRCVPISNHLYFYWYRQILGQKVEFLVSFYNNEISEKSEIFDDQFSVERPDGSNFTLKIRSTKLEDSAMYFCASRGTGNYGYTFGSGTRLTVV.

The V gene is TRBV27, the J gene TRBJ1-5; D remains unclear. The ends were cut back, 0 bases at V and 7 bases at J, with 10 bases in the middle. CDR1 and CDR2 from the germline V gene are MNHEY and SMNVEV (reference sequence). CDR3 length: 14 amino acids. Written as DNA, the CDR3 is TGTGCCAGCAGTTTATCACTAGGGTGGCAGCCCCAGCATTTT. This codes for CASSLSLGWQPQHF.